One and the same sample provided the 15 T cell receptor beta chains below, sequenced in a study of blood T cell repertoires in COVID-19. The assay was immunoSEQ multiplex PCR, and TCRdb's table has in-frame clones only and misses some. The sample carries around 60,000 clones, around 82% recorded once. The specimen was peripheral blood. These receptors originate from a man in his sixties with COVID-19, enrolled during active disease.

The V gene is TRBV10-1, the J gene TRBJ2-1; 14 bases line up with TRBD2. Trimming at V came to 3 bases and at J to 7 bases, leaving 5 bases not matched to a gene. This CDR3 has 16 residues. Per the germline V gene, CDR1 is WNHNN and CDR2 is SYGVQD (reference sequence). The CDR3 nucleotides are TGCGCCAGCAGTGACTCCCGGACTAGCGGGGGGAATGAGCAGTTCTTC. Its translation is CASSDSRTSGGNEQFF.

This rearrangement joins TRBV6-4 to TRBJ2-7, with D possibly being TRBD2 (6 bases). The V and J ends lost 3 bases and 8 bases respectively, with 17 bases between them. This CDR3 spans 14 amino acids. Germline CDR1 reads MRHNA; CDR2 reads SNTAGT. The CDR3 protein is CASSEGGARTKQYF. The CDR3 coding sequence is TGTGCCAGCAGTGAGGGGGGAGCGCGAACGAAGCAGTACTTC.

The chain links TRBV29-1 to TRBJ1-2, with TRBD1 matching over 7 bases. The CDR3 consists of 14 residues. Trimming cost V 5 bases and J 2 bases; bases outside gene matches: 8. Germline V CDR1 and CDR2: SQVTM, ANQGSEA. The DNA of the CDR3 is TGCAGCGTTCAAGGGACAGAGCGCAACTATGGCTACACCTTC. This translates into CSVQGTERNYGYTF. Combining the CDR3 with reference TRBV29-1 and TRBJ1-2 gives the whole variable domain SAVISQKPSRDICQRGTSLTIQCQVDSQVTMMFWYRQQPGQSLTLIATANQGSEATYESGFVIDKFPISRPNLTFSTLTVSNMSPEDSSIYLCSVQGTERNYGYTFGSGTRLTVV.

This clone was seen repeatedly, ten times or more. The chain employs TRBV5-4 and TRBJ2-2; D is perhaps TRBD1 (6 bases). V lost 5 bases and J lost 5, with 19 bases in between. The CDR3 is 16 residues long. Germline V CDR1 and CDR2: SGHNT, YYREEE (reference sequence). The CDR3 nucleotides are TGTGCCAGCAGGGGGGCCTCGGAAGCGGCTACCGGGGAGCTGTTTTTT. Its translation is CASRGASEAATGELFF. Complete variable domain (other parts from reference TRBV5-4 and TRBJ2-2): ETGVTQSPTHLIKTRGQQVTLRCSSQSGHNTVSWYQQALGQGPQFIFQYYREEENGRGNFPPRFSGLQFPNYSSELNVNALELDDSALYLCASRGASEAATGELFFGEGSRLTVL.

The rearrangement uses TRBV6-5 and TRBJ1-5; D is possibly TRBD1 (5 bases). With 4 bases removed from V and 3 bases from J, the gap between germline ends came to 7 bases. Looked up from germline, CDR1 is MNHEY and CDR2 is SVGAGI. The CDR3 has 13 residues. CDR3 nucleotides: TGTGCCAGCAGTTGGACATACAATCAGCCCCAGCATTTT. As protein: CASSWTYNQPQHF.

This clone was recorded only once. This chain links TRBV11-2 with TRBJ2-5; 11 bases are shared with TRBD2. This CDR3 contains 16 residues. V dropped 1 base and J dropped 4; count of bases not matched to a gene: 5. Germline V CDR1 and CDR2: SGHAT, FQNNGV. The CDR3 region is CASSLVNGLAGETQYF. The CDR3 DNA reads TGTGCCAGCAGCTTAGTTAATGGACTAGCGGGAGAGACCCAGTACTTC.

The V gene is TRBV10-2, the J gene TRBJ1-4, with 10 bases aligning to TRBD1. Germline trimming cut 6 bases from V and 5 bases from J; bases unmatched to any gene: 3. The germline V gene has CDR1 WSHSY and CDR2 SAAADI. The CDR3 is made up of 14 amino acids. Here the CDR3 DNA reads TGCGCCAGCAGCGGGACAGGGGAAAATGAAAAACTGTTTTTT. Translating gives CASSGTGENEKLFF.

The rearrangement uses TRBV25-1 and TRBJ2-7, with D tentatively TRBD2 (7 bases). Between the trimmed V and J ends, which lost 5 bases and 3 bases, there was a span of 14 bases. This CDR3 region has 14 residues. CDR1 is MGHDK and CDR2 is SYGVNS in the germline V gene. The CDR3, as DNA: TGTGCCAGCAGTCAAGGGGGGGCAGTCTACGAGCAGTACTTC. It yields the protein CASSQGGAVYEQYF.

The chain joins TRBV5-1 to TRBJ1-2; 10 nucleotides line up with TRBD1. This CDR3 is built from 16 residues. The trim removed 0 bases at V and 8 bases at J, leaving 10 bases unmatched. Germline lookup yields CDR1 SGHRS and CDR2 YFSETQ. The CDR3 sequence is CASSLDPGTGAGGYTF. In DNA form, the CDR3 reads TGCGCCAGCAGCTTGGATCCCGGGACAGGGGCGGGAGGCTACACCTTC.

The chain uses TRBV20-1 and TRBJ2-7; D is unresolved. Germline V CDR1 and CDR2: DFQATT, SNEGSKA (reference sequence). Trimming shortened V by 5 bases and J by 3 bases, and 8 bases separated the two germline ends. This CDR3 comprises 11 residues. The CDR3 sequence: CSAVGVYEQYF. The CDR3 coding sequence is TGCAGTGCTGTCGGAGTCTACGAGCAGTACTTC.

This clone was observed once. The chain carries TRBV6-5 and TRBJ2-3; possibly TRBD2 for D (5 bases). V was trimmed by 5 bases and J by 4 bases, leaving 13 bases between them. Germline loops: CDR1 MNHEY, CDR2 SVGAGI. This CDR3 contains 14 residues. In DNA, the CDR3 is TGTGCCAGCAGTCCTCCTAGCCTAGCAGATACGCAGTATTTT. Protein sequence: CASSPPSLADTQYF.

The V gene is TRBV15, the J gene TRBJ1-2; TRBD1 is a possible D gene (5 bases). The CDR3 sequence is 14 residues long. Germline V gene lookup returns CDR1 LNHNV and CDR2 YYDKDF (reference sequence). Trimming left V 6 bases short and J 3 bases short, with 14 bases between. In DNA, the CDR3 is TGTGCCACCAGGGGAGGCAGGGCGGACTATGGCTACACCTTC. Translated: CATRGGRADYGYTF.

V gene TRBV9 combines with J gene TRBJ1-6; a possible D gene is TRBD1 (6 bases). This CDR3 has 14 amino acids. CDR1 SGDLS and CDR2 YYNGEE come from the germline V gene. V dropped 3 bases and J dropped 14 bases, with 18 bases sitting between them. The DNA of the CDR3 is TGTGCCAGCAGCGGAGGGACAACGCAAAGGGCCCTCCACTTT. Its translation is CASSGGTTQRALHF.

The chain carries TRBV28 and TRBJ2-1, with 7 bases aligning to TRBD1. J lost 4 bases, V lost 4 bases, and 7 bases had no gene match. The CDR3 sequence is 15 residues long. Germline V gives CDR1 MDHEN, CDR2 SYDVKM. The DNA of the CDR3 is TGTGCCAGCAGTTCCGGGACAGACGAATACAATGAGCAGTTCTTC. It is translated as CASSSGTDEYNEQFF.

CDR3 nucleotides: TGTGCCAGTAGTACCTTCCGGGGGGCGGAAGGCTACACCTTC. This codes for CASSTFRGAEGYTF. The chain couples TRBV19 to TRBJ1-2, with a tentative D call TRBD1 (6 bases). The germline CDR1 and CDR2 sequences are LNHDA and SQIVND (reference sequence). CDR3 length: 14 amino acids. The V end lost 4 bases, the J end lost 8 bases, and 17 bases lay between the germline ends. The variable domain in full, completed from reference TRBV19 and TRBJ1-2, reads DGGITQSPKYLFRKEGQNVTLSCEQNLNHDAMYWYRQDPGQGLRLIYYSQIVNDFQKGDIAEGYSVSREKKESFPLTVTSAQKNPTAFYLCASSTFRGAEGYTFGSGTRLTVV.